The clone carrying this TCR beta chain has ten or more counts. Its specificity is unknown. Having ophthalmopathy, the donors showed moderate-to-severe activity, CAS ≥3 and NOSPECS ≥4, with disease lasting under 3 months. The authors used Ficoll-Paque density gradient centrifugation to separate PBMCs. The input was around 10 ml of fresh peripheral blood. This entry comes from a study of Graves' ophthalmopathy and Graves' hyperthyroidism. Overall study: Investigators collected peripheral blood at initial diagnosis, before any treatment was given. General study findings and limits: With about 88% sensitivity and approximately 79% specificity, a 13-signature model separated ophthalmopathy from stable hyperthyroidism.

Germline values: CDR1 SGHAT, CDR2 FQNNGV. This CDR3 contains 14 residues. Trimming removed 5 bases from V and 11 bases from J, with 19 bases in between. Transcripts of RNA were the source for amplifying TCR beta CDR3 regions. RT-PCR with HTBI primers came first, then second-round multiplex PCR. TCRdb fed the multiplex PCR reads into MiXCR, producing one record per CDR3 protein. This sample has about 400,000 distinct CDR3 sequences, with about 18% found just once. The sequence was collected from a young woman with Graves' ophthalmopathy. The chain is built from TRBV11-2 and TRBJ1-5; D is possibly TRBD1 (5 bases). Sequencing was carried out using peripheral blood. CDR3 DNA sequence: TGTGCCAGCAGCCCGGGTGGGGCGGGGGTGGCCCAGCATTTT. This codes for CASSPGGAGVAQHF.